The clone carrying this TCR beta chain appeared a single time. Its antigen is not identified. The PCR employed 60 Vbeta primers together with 13 Jbeta primers. Sequencing was performed with immunoSEQ multiplex PCR; in TCRdb, only in-frame clones are kept and a portion is missing. The table lists about 55,000 clones, around four fifths of them singletons. This specimen comes from a study of cytomegalovirus exposure and HLA in healthy donors. General study results and limits: Earlier analysis found most TCR beta V segments productive about 87% or about 30% of the time. Some TCR beta chains (more than 150 of them) were listed as cytomegalovirus-associated.

Material for sequencing was PBMCs. The sequence was collected from a young man in good health and CMV-seronegative.

The DNA of the CDR3 is TGTGCCAGCACCGTGGAGGGGACAGCGGTCGAGCAGTACTTC. Its protein is CASTVEGTAVEQYF. The rearrangement joins TRBV2 to TRBJ2-5; TRBD1 might be the D (7 bases). The J call may be incorrect, as the DNA end agrees better with TRBJ2-7. Germline V CDR1 and CDR2: SNHLY, FYNNEI. CDR3 length: 14 amino acids.